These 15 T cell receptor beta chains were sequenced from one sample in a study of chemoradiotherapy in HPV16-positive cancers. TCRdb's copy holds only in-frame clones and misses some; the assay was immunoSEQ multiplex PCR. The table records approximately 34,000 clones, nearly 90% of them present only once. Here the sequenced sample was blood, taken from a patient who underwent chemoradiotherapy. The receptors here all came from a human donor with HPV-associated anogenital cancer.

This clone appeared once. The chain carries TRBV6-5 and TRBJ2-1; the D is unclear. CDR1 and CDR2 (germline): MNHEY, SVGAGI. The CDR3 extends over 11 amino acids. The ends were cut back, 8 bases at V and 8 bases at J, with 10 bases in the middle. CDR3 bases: TGTGCCAGCCGGGCTTTCCATGAGCAGTTCTTC. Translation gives CASRAFHEQFF.

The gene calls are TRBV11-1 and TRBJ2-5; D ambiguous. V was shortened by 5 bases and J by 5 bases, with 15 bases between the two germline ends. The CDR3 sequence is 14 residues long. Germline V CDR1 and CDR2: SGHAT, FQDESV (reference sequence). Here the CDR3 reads CASSPAWASETQYF. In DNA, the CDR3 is TGTGCCAGCAGCCCCGCCTGGGCGAGCGAGACCCAGTACTTC. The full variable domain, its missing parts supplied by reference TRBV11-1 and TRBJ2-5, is EAEVAQSPRYKITEKSQAVAFWCDPISGHATLYWYRQILGQGPELLVQFQDESVVDDSQLPKDRFSAERLKGVDSTLKIQPAELGDSAMYLCASSPAWASETQYFGPGTRLLVL.

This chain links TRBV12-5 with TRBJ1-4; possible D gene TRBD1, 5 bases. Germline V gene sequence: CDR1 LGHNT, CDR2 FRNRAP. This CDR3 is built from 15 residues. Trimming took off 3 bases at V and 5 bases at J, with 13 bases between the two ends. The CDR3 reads CASGLDGTVNEKLFF. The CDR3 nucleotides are TGTGCTAGTGGTTTAGACGGGACGGTGAATGAAAAACTGTTTTTT.

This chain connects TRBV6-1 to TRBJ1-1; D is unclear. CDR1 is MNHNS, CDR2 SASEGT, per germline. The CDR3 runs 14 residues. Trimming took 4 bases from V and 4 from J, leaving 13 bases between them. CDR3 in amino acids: CASSAGLGSTEAFF. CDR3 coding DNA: TGTGCCAGCAGTGCGGGTCTCGGGAGCACTGAAGCTTTCTTT.

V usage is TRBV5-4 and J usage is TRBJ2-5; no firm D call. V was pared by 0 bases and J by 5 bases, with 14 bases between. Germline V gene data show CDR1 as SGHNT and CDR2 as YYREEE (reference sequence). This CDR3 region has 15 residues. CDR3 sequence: CASSLDPRSDETQYF. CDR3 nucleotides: TGTGCCAGCAGCTTGGATCCCAGAAGTGATGAGACCCAGTACTTC.

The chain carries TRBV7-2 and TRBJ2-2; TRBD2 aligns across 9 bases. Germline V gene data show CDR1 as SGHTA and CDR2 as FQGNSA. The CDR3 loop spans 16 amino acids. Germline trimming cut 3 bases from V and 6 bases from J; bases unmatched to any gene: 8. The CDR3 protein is CASSFSGGIRAGELFF. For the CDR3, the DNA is TGTGCCAGCAGCTTTAGCGGGGGTATAAGGGCCGGGGAGCTGTTTTTT.

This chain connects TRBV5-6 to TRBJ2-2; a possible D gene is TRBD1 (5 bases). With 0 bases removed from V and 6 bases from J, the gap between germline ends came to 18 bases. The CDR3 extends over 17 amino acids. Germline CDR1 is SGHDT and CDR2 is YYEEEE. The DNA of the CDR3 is TGTGCCAGCAGCTTGGCCGCCCAGGGCCAGTTCTCCGGGGAGCTGTTTTTT. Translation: CASSLAAQGQFSGELFF.

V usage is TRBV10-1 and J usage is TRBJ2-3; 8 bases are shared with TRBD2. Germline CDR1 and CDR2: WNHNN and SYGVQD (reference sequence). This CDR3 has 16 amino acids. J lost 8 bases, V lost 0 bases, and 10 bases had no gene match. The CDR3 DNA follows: TGCGCCAGCAGTGAGTCGACCGGGACTAGAAAAGCTACGCAGTATTTT. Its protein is CASSESTGTRKATQYF.

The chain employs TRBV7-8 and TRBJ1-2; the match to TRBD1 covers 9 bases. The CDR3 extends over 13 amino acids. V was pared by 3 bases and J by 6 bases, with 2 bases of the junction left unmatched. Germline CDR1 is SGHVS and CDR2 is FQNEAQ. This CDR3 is CASSLDRGDGYTF. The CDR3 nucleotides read TGTGCCAGCAGCTTGGACAGGGGTGATGGCTACACCTTC.

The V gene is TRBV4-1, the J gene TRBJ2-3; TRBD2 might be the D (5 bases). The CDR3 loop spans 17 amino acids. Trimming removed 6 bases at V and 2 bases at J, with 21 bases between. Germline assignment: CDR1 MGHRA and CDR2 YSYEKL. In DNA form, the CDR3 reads TGCGCCAGCAGGCGCGCCGCCCAGGAGCGGTTCACAGATACGCAGTATTTT. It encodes CASRRAAQERFTDTQYF.

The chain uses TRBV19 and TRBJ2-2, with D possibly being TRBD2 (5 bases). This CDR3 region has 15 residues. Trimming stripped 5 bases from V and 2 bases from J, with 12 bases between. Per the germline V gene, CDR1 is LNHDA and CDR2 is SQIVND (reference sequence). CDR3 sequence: CASSPRGPNTGELFF. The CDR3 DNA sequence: TGTGCCAGTAGTCCCCGGGGTCCTAACACCGGGGAGCTGTTTTTT.

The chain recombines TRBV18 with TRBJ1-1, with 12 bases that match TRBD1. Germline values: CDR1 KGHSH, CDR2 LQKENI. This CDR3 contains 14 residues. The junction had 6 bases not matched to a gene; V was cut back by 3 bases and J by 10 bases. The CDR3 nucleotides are TGTGCCAGCTCACCGACGGGACAGGGGGCGTCAGCTTTCTTT. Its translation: CASSPTGQGASAFF.

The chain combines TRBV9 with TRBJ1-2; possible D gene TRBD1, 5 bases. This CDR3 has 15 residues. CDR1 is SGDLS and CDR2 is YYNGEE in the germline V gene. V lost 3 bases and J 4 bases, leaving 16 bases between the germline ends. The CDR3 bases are TGTGCCAGCAGCGAGGGAGTAGGGGCCGGCTATGGCTACACCTTC. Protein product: CASSEGVGAGYGYTF.

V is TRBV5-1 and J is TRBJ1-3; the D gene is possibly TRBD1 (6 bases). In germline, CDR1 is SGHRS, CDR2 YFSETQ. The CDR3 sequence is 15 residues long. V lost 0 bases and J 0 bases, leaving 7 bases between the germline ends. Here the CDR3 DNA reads TGCGCCAGCAGCTTGGGAGGGGGCTCTGGAAACACCATATATTTT. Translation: CASSLGGGSGNTIYF.

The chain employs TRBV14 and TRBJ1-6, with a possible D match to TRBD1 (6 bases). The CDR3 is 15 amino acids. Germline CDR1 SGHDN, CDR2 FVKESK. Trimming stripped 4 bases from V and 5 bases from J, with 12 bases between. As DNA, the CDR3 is TGTGCCAGCAGCCTGATGGCAGGGGATAATTCACCCCTCCACTTT. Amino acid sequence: CASSLMAGDNSPLHF.